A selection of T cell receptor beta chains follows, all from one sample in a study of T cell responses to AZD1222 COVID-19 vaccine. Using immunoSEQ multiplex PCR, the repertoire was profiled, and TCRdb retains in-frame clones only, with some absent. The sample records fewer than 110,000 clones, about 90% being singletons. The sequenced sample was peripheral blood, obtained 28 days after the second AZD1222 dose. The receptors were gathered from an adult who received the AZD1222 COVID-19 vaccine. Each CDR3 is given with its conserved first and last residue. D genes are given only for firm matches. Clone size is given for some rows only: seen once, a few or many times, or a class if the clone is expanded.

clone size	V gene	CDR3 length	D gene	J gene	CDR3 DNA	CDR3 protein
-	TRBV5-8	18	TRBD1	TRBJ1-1	TGTGCCAGCAGCCCGGGTTATCGGACAGGGATGATGAACACTGAAGCTTTCTTT	CASSPGYRTGMMNTEAFF
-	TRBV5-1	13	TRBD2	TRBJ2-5	TGCGCCAGTCTAGCGGGGGGAGGTGAGACCCAGTACTTC	CASLAGGGETQYF
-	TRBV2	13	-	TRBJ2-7	TGTGCCAACCGACAGGTTGGGTCCTACGAGCAGTACTTC	CANRQVGSYEQYF
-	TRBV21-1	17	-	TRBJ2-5	TGTGCCAGCAGTAGGCCAGGGGGCGGACTAGCGGAAGAGACCCAGTACTTC	CASSRPGGGLAEETQYF
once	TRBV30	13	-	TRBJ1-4	TGTGCCTGGAGTAGGACAACTAATGAAAAACTGTTTTTT	CAWSRTTNEKLFF
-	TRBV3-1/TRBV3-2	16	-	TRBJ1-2	TGTGCCAGCAGCCAAGGAGGGTCAGGAAAAATCTATGGCTACACCTTC	CASSQGGSGKIYGYTF
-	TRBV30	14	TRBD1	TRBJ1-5	TGTGCCTGGAGGACAGGGGGTAGCAATCAGCCCCAGCATTTT	CAWRTGGSNQPQHF
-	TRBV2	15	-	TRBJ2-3	TGTGCCAGCAGTGTGGACAGGGACCCCGGGGGGGCGCAGTATTTT	CASSVDRDPGGAQYF
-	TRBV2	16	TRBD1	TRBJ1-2	TGTGCCAGCAGTCGAACAGGGGGTATTACGGTCTATGGCTACACCTTC	CASSRTGGITVYGYTF
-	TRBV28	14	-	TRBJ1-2	TGTGCCAGCGGACCAGGTTCTTGGTTCTATGGCTACACCTTC	CASGPGSWFYGYTF
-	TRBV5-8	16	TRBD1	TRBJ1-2	TGTGCCAGCAGCCCTACCCATAGGACAGGGGGTTATGGCTACACCTTC	CASSPTHRTGGYGYTF
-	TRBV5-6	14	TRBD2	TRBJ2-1	TGTGCCAGCACGGGACTAGCGGGCTACAATGAGCAGTTCTTC	CASTGLAGYNEQFF
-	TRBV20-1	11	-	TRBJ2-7	TGCAGTGCTCGCCCCCTATACGAGCAGTACTTC	CSARPLYEQYF
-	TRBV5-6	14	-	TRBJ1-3	TGTGCCAGCAGCAAGGGGCGTATAGGAAACACCATATATTTT	CASSKGRIGNTIYF
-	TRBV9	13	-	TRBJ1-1	TGTGCCAGCAGCGTAGCCAGGTCAACTGAAGCTTTCTTT	CASSVARSTEAFF
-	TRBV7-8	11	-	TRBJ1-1	TGTGCCAGCAGCCTTCAGACCCGGGCTTTCTTT	CASSLQTRAFF
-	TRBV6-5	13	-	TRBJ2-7	TGTGCCAGCAGTCGGGACGGCTTCTACGAGCAGTACTTC	CASSRDGFYEQYF
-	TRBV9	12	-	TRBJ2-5	TGTGCCAGCAGCGGGAACAGAGAGACCCAGTACTTC	CASSGNRETQYF
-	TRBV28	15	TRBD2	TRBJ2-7	TGTGCCAGCAGTTCGTGGACTAGCGGGAGAGGCGAGCAGTACTTC	CASSSWTSGRGEQYF
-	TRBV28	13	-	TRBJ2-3	TGTGCCAGCAGTCCGCGCAGGGAAGATACGCAGTATTTT	CASSPRREDTQYF
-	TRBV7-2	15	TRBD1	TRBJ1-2	TGTGCCAGCAGCTTAGCGTCCGCGACAGGGTATGGCTACACCTTC	CASSLASATGYGYTF
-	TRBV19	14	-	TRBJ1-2	TGTGCCAGTACCCACCACTACAGGAACGATGGCTACACCTTC	CASTHHYRNDGYTF
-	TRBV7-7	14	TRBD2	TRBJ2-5	TGTGCTAGCAGCACGGGACTAGCGGAAGAGACCCAGTACTTC	CASSTGLAEETQYF
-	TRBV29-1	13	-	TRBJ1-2	TGCAGCGTTGAAACGGGGGGCAACTATGGCTACACCTTC	CSVETGGNYGYTF
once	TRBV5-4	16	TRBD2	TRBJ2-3	TGTGCCAGCAGCTTAGCGGGGGCCGCTAGCACAGATACGCAGTATTTT	CASSLAGAASTDTQYF
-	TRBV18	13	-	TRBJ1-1	TGTGCCAGCTCCCCAAACGAAGGAGGGGACGCTTTCTTT	CASSPNEGGDAFF
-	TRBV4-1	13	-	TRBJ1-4	TGCGCCAGCAGCCAAGAGGAGGGGGGGAAACTGTTTTTT	CASSQEEGGKLFF
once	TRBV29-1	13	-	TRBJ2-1	TGCAGCGTAGACCTCGGGGGGCGCAATGAGCAGTTCTTC	CSVDLGGRNEQFF
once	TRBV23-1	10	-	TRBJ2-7	TGCGCCTGCGTGCAGGTCGAGCAGTACTTC	CACVQVEQYF
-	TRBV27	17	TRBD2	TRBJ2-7	TGTGCCAGCAGTTTATCGGGAGGGACTAGCGGGGTTTACGAGCAGTACTTC	CASSLSGGTSGVYEQYF
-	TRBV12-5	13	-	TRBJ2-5	TGTGCTAGTGGTGGCTGGACCGACGGGGCCCAGTACTTC	CASGGWTDGAQYF
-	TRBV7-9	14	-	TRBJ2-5	TGTGCCAGCAGCTCGACAGCTACTCAAGAGACCCAGTACTTC	CASSSTATQETQYF
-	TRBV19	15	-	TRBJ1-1	TGTGCCAGCGGTGGGGGACGGCAGGGCTCAAGCGAAGCTTTCTTT	CASGGGRQGSSEAFF
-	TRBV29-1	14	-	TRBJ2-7	TGCAGCGTTGTGAGATTTACTGGTACCTACGAGCAGTACTTC	CSVVRFTGTYEQYF
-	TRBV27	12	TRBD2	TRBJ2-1	TGTGCCAGCAGCAGCGGGAGTCTCCGGCAGTTCTTC	CASSSGSLRQFF
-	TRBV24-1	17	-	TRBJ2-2	TGTGCCATCGGTCCGGGCCCCCCGTACAGTAACACCGGGGAGCTGTTTTTT	CAIGPGPPYSNTGELFF
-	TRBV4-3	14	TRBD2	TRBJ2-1	TGCGCCAGCAGCCAATCGAGGACTAGGAATGAGCAGTTCTTC	CASSQSRTRNEQFF
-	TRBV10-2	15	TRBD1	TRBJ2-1	TGCGCCAGCAGTGAGTCGATAGGACAGGGGCATGAGCAGTTCTTC	CASSESIGQGHEQFF
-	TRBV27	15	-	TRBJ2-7	TGTGCCAGCAGTTTATCGAATCCCAGGGCGGGCGAGCAGTACTTC	CASSLSNPRAGEQYF
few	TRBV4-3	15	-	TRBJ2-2	TGCGCCAGCAGCCAAGATGCGCAGGGAGGCGGGGAGCTGTTTTTT	CASSQDAQGGGELFF
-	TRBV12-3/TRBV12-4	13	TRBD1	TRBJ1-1	TGTGCCAGCAACGGACAGGTTAACACTGAAGCTTTCTTT	CASNGQVNTEAFF
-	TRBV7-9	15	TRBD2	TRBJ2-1	TGTGCCAGCAGCTTGACTAGCGGGGGTTGGTATGAGCAGTTCTTC	CASSLTSGGWYEQFF
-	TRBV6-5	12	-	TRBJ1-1	TGTGCCAGCACAAGGATGAACACTGAAGCTTTCTTT	CASTRMNTEAFF
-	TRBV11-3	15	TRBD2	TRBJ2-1	TGTGCCAGCAGCCCGACTAGCGGCTCCTACAATGAGCAGTTCTTC	CASSPTSGSYNEQFF
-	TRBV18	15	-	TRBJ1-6	TGTGCCAGCTCAACCGCCGGGCAGTATAATTCACCCCTCCACTTT	CASSTAGQYNSPLHF
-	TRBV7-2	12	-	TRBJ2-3	TGTGCCAGCAGCTGGATCACAGATACGCAGTATTTT	CASSWITDTQYF
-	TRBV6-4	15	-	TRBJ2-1	TGTGCCAGCAGTGACGACAGACTTGGCTACAATGAGCAGTTCTTC	CASSDDRLGYNEQFF
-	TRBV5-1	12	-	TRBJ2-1	TGCGCCAGCAGCGGGGAAGGCGTTGAGCAGTTCTTC	CASSGEGVEQFF
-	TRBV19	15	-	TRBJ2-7	TGTGCCAGTAGCGACCCGTGGGGTAGCTCCTACGAGCAGTACTTC	CASSDPWGSSYEQYF
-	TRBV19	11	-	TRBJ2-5	TGTGCCAGTCCAGTAGGCGAGACCCAGTACTTC	CASPVGETQYF